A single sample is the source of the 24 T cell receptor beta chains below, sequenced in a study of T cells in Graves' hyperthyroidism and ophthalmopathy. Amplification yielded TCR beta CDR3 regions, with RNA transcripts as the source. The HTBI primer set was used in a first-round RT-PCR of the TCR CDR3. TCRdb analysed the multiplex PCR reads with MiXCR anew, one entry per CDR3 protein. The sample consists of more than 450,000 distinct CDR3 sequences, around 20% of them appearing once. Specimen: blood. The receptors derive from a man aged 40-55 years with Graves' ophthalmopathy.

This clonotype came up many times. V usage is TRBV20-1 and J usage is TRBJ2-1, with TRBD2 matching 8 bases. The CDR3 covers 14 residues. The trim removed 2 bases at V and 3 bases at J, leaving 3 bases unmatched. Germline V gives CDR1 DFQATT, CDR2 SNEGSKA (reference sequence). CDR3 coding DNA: TGCAGTGCTAGATGGCTAGCGGGCTACAATGAGCAGTTCTTC. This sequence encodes CSARWLAGYNEQFF.

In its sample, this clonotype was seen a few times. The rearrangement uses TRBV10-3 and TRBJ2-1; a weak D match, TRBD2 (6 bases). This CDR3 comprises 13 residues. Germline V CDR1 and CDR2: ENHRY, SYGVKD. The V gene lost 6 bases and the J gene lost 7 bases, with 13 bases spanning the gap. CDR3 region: CAIRGLVGNEQFF. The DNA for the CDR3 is TGTGCCATCAGGGGACTTGTGGGGAATGAGCAGTTCTTC.

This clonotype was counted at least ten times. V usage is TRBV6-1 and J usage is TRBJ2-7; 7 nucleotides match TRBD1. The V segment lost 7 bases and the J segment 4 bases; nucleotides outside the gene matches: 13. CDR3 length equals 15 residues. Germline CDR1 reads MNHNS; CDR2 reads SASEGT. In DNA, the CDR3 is TGTGCCAGCAAGTATACCCAGGGGGAACTTTACGAGCAGTACTTC. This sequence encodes CASKYTQGELYEQYF.

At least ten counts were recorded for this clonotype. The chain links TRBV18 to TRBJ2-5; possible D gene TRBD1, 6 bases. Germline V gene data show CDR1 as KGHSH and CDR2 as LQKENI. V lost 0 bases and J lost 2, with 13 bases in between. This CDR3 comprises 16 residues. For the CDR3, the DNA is TGTGCCAGCTCACCACCGGGGGCGGCCAGGCAAGAGACCCAGTACTTC. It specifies CASSPPGAARQETQYF.

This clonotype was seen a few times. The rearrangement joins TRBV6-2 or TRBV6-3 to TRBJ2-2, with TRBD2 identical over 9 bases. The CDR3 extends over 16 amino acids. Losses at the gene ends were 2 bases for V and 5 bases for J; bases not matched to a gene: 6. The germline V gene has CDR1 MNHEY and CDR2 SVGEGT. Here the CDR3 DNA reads TGTGCCAGCAGTTACGATAGCGGGAGAATAACCGGGGAGCTGTTTTTT. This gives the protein CASSYDSGRITGELFF.

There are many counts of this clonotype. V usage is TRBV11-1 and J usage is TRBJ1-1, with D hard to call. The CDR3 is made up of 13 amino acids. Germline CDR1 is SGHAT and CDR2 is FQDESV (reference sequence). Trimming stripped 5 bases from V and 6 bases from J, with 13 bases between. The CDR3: CASSVVAGPEAFF. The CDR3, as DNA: TGTGCCAGCAGCGTCGTCGCGGGTCCTGAAGCTTTCTTT.

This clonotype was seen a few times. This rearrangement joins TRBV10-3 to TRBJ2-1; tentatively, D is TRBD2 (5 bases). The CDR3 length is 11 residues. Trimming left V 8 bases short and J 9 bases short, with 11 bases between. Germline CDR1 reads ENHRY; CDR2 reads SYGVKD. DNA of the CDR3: TGTGCCATCGCCACTAGAAGTGAGCAGTTCTTC. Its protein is CAIATRSEQFF.

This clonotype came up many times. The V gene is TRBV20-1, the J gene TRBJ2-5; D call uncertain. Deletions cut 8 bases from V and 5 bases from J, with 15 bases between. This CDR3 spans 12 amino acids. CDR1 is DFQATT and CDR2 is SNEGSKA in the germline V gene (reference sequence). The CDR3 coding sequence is TGCAGTTCCCCAGCGACTGGGGAGACCCAGTACTTC. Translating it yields CSSPATGETQYF.

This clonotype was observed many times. The CDR3 is CASSRGLAGGPGETQYF. In DNA form, the CDR3 reads TGCGCCAGCAGCCGTGGACTAGCGGGAGGGCCGGGGGAGACCCAGTACTTC. The chain combines TRBV5-1 with TRBJ2-5, with 15 bases lining up with TRBD2. V shed 4 bases and J 5 bases; nucleotides not matched to a gene: 9. Germline V gives CDR1 SGHRS, CDR2 YFSETQ. This CDR3 contains 17 residues. Full variable domain (remainder filled in from reference TRBV5-1 and TRBJ2-5): KAGVTQTPRYLIKTRGQQVTLSCSPISGHRSVSWYQQTPGQGLQFLFEYFSETQRNKGNFPGRFSGRQFSNSRSEMNVSTLELGDSALYLCASSRGLAGGPGETQYFGPGTRLLVL.

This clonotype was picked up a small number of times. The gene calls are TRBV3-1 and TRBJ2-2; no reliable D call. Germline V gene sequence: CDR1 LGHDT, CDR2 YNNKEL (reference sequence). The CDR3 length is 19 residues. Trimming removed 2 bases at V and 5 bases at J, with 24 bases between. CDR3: CASSQFFMLPPKQTGELFF. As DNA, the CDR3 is TGTGCCAGCAGCCAATTCTTCATGCTACCCCCGAAGCAGACCGGGGAGCTGTTTTTT.

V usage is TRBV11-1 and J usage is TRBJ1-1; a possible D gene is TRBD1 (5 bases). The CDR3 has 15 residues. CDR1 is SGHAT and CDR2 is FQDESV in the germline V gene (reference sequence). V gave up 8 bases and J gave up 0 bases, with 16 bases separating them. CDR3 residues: CASVRDGGVNTEAFF. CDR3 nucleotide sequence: TGTGCCAGCGTTAGGGATGGGGGAGTGAACACTGAAGCTTTCTTT.

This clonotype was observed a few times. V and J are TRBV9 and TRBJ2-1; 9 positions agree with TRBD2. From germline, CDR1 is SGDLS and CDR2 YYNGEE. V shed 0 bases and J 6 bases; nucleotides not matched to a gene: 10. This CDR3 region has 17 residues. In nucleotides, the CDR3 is TGTGCCAGCAGCGTAGTTATTAGCGGGAGTGTGGGCAATGAGCAGTTCTTC. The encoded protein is CASSVVISGSVGNEQFF. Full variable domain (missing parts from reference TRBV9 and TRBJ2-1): DSGVTQTPKHLITATGQRVTLRCSPRSGDLSVYWYQQSLDQGLQFLIQYYNGEERAKGNILERFSAQQFPDLHSELNLSSLELGDSALYFCASSVVISGSVGNEQFFGPGTRLTVL.

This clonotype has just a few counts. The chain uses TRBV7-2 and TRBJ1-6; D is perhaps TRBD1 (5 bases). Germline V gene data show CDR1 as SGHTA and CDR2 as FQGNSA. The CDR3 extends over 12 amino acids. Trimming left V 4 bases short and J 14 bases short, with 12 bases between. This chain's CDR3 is CASSSPVGALHF. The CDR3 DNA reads TGTGCCAGCAGCTCCCCGGTAGGGGCCCTCCACTTT.

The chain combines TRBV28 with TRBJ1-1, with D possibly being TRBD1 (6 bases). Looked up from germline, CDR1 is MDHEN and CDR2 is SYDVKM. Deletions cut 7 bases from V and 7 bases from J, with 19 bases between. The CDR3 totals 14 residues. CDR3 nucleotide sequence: TGTGCCAGCAAATGGGGGGCGCAGGGATTTGAAGCTTTCTTT. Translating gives CASKWGAQGFEAFF. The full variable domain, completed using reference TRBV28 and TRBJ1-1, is DVKVTQSSRYLVKRTGEKVFLECVQDMDHENMFWYRQDPGLGLRLIYFSYDVKMKEKGDIPEGYSVSREKKERFSLILESASTNQTSMYLCASKWGAQGFEAFFGQGTRLTVV.

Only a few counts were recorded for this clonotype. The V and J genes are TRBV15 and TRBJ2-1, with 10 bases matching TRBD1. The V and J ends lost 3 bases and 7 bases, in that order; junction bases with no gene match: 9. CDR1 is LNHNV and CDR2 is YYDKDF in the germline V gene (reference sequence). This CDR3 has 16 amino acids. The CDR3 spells CATSRWGTGVGNEQFF. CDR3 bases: TGTGCCACCAGCAGGTGGGGGACAGGGGTGGGGAATGAGCAGTTCTTC.

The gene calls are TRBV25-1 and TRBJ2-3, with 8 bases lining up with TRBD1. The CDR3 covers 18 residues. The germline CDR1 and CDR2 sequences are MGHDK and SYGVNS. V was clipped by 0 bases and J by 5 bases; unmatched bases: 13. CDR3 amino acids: CASSEYYRTGSLLDTQYF. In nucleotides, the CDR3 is TGTGCCAGCAGTGAATATTACCGGACAGGGAGTTTATTAGATACGCAGTATTTT.

CDR3 in amino acids: CASSMLGGGPMNEQFF. The CDR3 bases are TGTGCCAGTAGTATGTTGGGGGGAGGGCCTATGAATGAGCAGTTCTTC. The J gene is TRBJ2-1, the V gene TRBV19; 7 bases are shared with TRBD2. From germline, CDR1 is LNHDA and CDR2 SQIVND (reference sequence). This CDR3 is 16 amino acids long. V shed 3 bases and J 7 bases; nucleotides not matched to a gene: 12.

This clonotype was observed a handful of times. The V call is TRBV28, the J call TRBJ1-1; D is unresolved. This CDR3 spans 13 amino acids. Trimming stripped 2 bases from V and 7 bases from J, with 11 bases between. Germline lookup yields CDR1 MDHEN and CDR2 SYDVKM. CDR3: CASSLGGSFEAFF. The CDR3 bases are TGTGCCAGCAGTTTAGGTGGATCCTTTGAAGCTTTCTTT. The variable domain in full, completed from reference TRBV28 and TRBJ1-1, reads DVKVTQSSRYLVKRTGEKVFLECVQDMDHENMFWYRQDPGLGLRLIYFSYDVKMKEKGDIPEGYSVSREKKERFSLILESASTNQTSMYLCASSLGGSFEAFFGQGTRLTVV.

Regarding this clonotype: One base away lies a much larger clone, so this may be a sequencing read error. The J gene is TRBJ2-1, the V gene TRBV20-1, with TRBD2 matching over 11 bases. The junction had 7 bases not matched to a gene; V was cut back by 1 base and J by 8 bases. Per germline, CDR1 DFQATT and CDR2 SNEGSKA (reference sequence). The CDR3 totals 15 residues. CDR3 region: CSARGTSGSGDEQFF. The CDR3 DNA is TGCAGTGCTAGAGGTACTAGCGGGAGCGGGGATGAGCAGTTCTTC.

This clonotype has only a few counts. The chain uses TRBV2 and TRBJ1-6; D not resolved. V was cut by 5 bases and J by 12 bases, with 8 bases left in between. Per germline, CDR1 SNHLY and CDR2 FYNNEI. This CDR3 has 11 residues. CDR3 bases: TGTGCCAGCAGTTCCCTAGTACCCCTCCACTTT. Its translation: CASSSLVPLHF.

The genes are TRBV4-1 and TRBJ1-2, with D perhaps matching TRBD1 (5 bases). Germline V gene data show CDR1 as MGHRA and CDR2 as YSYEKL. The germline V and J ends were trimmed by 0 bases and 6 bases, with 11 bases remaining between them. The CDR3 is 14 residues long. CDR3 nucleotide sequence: TGCGCCAGCAGCCAAGACAGGGCATATGATGGCTACACCTTC. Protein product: CASSQDRAYDGYTF.

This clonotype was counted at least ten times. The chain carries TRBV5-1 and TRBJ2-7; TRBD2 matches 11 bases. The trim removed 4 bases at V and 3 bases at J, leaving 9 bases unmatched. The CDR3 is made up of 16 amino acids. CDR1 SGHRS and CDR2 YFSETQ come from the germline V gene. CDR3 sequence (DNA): TGCGCCAGCAGCCCCTTTAGCGGGGGGGCCCTCTACGAGCAGTACTTC. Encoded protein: CASSPFSGGALYEQYF.

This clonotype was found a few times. The CDR3 DNA reads TGTGCCAGCACCTGGGACAGGGGCTCCTATAATTCACCCCTCCACTTT. It encodes CASTWDRGSYNSPLHF. V is TRBV11-2 and J is TRBJ1-6, with TRBD1 matching over 10 bases. The CDR3 loop spans 16 amino acids. Germline V gene lookup returns CDR1 SGHAT and CDR2 FQNNGV. The trim removed 7 bases at V and 0 bases at J, leaving 3 bases unmatched.

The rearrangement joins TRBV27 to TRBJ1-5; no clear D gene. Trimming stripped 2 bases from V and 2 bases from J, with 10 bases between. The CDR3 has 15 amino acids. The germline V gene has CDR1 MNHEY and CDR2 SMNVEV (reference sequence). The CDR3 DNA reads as TGTGCCAGCAGTTTACACCCGATAGGCAATCAGCCCCAGCATTTT. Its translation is CASSLHPIGNQPQHF.